A selection of T cell receptor beta chains follows, all from one sample in a study of cytomegalovirus exposure and HLA in healthy donors. Clones were sequenced by immunoSEQ multiplex PCR, and TCRdb holds only the in-frame ones, with some missing. The table shows about 80,000 clones, with about 79% occurring only once. The sequenced sample consisted of PBMCs. Source of these receptors: a woman between 35 and 50 years old in good health and CMV-seronegative. Both conserved end residues are part of each CDR3. The D gene is left open where the match is weak. The size entry is marked missing in some rows and otherwise reads once, few, many or a size class.

d_call	j_call	v_call	clone_size	cdr3_aa	cdr3_nt
TRBD1	TRBJ1-5	TRBV28	NA	CATKDRDFFGNQPQHF	TGTGCCACCAAAGACAGGGATTTTTTTGGCAATCAGCCCCAGCATTTT
TRBD2	TRBJ2-3	TRBV5-1	NA	CASSLPGTSGGSTDTQYF	TGCGCCAGCAGCTTGCCCGGGACTAGCGGGGGTAGCACAGATACGCAGTATTTT
TRBD1	TRBJ1-1	TRBV5-1	NA	CASTPRQGNTEAFF	TGCGCCAGCACCCCTAGACAGGGGAACACTGAAGCTTTCTTT
NA	TRBJ2-7	TRBV29-1	NA	CSVETHSGAEQYF	TGCAGCGTTGAGACCCATTCAGGGGCCGAGCAGTACTTC
TRBD1	TRBJ1-1	TRBV5-4	NA	CASSPGQGARVNTEAFF	TGTGCCAGCAGCCCGGGACAGGGGGCGAGGGTGAACACTGAAGCTTTCTTT
NA	TRBJ1-2	TRBV7-3	once	CASSLMQRQSYGYTF	TGTGCCAGCAGCTTAATGCAGCGGCAGAGCTATGGCTACACCTTC
TRBD1	TRBJ2-7	TRBV5-4	NA	CASNIGGGLGQGLSYEQYF	TGTGCCAGCAACATTGGAGGGGGTTTGGGACAGGGACTTAGCTACGAGCAGTACTTC
NA	TRBJ1-3	TRBV11-2	NA	CASSIRAQGGNTIYF	TGTGCCAGCAGCATCCGGGCCCAGGGGGGAAACACCATATATTTT
NA	TRBJ1-1	TRBV7-2	few	CASKVQGSGNTEAFF	TGTGCCAGCAAGGTGCAGGGATCAGGAAACACTGAAGCTTTCTTT
TRBD1	TRBJ1-1	TRBV29-1	few	CSVVNDRGTEAFF	TGCAGCGTTGTAAATGACAGGGGCACTGAAGCTTTCTTT
TRBD1	TRBJ1-4	TRBV9	few	CARGTGALVRGEKLFF	TGTGCCCGCGGGACAGGGGCCCTCGTGAGGGGTGAAAAACTGTTTTTT
TRBD1	TRBJ1-1	TRBV7-6	few	CASSQGQGHTEAFF	TGTGCCAGCAGCCAAGGACAGGGTCACACTGAAGCTTTCTTT
TRBD1	TRBJ2-2	TRBV25-1	NA	CASSSGTGGTGELFF	TGTGCCAGCTCTTCTGGGACAGGTGGGACCGGGGAGCTGTTTTTT
NA	TRBJ1-1	TRBV28	NA	CASIPKTARNTEAFF	TGTGCCAGCATTCCTAAGACAGCTAGAAACACTGAAGCTTTCTTT
TRBD2	TRBJ2-3	TRBV28	NA	CASDEREGSTDTQYF	TGTGCCAGCGATGAGCGGGAGGGAAGCACAGATACGCAGTATTTT
TRBD1	TRBJ2-7	TRBV10-3	NA	CAIRGTETPYEQYF	TGTGCCATCAGGGGGACAGAGACCCCCTACGAGCAGTACTTC
TRBD2	TRBJ2-1	TRBV7-9	NA	CASSETSGGAFEQFF	TGTGCCAGCAGCGAAACTAGCGGGGGGGCTTTTGAGCAGTTCTTC
TRBD2	TRBJ2-2	TRBV7-3	NA	CASSLGLAGASGELFF	TGTGCCAGCAGCTTGGGGCTAGCGGGGGCCAGCGGGGAGCTGTTTTTT
TRBD2	TRBJ2-2	TRBV29-1	once	CSVREKRGTGELFF	TGCAGCGTTCGGGAGAAGCGGGGCACCGGGGAGCTGTTTTTT
TRBD2	TRBJ2-2	TRBV4-1	NA	CASSQALAGGPGELFF	TGCGCCAGCAGCCAAGCCCTAGCGGGAGGCCCCGGGGAGCTGTTTTTT
NA	TRBJ1-1	TRBV6-1	NA	CASSEARVAFF	TGTGCCAGCAGTGAAGCGCGAGTGGCTTTCTTT
NA	TRBJ2-2	TRBV6-4	few	CASSDGTNTGELFF	TGTGCCAGCAGTGACGGGACAAACACCGGGGAGCTGTTTTTT
TRBD1	TRBJ1-5	TRBV19	NA	CASRPSDRVQPQHF	TGTGCCAGTAGACCCTCCGACAGGGTCCAGCCCCAGCATTTT
TRBD1	TRBJ1-1	TRBV28	NA	CASSLRQGADEAFF	TGTGCCAGCAGTCTCCGACAGGGGGCTGATGAAGCTTTCTTT
TRBD1	TRBJ1-5	TRBV2	NA	CASSGPTGGFGNQPQHF	TGTGCCAGCAGTGGACCAACAGGGGGATTCGGCAATCAGCCCCAGCATTTT
NA	TRBJ2-1	TRBV25-1	NA	CASSESPNSGSAYNEQFF	TGTGCCAGCAGTGAATCCCCGAATTCAGGGTCGGCTTACAATGAGCAGTTCTTC
TRBD1	TRBJ1-2	TRBV5-4	NA	CASSLPGQGGGYTF	TGTGCCAGCAGCTTGCCCGGACAGGGGGGTGGCTACACCTTC
TRBD1	TRBJ1-1	TRBV11-3	NA	CASSADRERVFF	TGTGCCAGCAGCGCAGACAGGGAGAGAGTTTTCTTT
NA	TRBJ2-1	TRBV11-2	NA	CASSLAGGWFF	TGTGCCAGCAGCTTAGCCGGAGGTTGGTTCTTC
TRBD2	TRBJ2-1	TRBV2	NA	CASSVYSGNPLLYNEQFF	TGTGCCAGCAGTGTTTATAGCGGGAACCCTCTCCTCTACAATGAGCAGTTCTTC
NA	TRBJ1-6	TRBV18	once	CASSSKREASYNSPLHF	TGTGCCAGCTCCTCAAAGAGGGAGGCCTCCTATAATTCACCCCTCCACTTT
TRBD2	TRBJ2-1	TRBV27	NA	CASSLLAGTSGRYEQFF	TGTGCCAGCAGTTTATTAGCCGGGACTAGCGGGAGATATGAGCAGTTCTTC
NA	TRBJ2-7	TRBV6-5	NA	CASSPTGRGYEQYF	TGTGCCAGCAGTCCAACAGGCAGGGGCTACGAGCAGTACTTC
TRBD2	TRBJ2-5	TRBV29-1	NA	CSVRAGVLETQYF	TGCAGCGTTCGAGCGGGAGTCTTAGAGACCCAGTACTTC
NA	TRBJ2-5	TRBV19	once	CASSTGIQETQYF	TGTGCCAGTAGTACAGGAATCCAAGAGACCCAGTACTTC
TRBD1	TRBJ2-3	TRBV18	NA	CASSPGTGSPPSTDTQYF	TGTGCCAGCTCACCGGGGACAGGGTCGCCCCCTAGCACAGATACGCAGTATTTT
TRBD2	TRBJ2-1	TRBV10-3	NA	CAISGGGGGAIEQFF	TGTGCCATCAGTGGGGGTGGCGGGGGGGCCATTGAGCAGTTCTTC
NA	TRBJ1-5	TRBV19	NA	CASTTDPLNPPQHF	TGTGCCAGTACGACAGACCCCCTTAATCCGCCCCAGCATTTT
TRBD2	TRBJ2-5	TRBV7-2	NA	CASSMGGTSGFRETQYF	TGTGCCAGCAGCATGGGGGGGACTAGCGGGTTTCGGGAGACCCAGTACTTC
TRBD1	TRBJ1-2	TRBV15	NA	CATSSHRDRVGYTF	TGTGCCACCAGCAGCCACCGGGACAGGGTTGGCTACACCTTC
TRBD2	TRBJ2-3	TRBV5-1	NA	CASSAAGGKSDTQYF	TGCGCCAGCAGCGCAGCGGGGGGTAAATCAGATACGCAGTATTTT
NA	TRBJ2-7	TRBV19	few	CASSTRIFGEQYF	TGTGCCAGTAGTACGCGGATCTTCGGGGAGCAGTACTTC
TRBD1	TRBJ2-1	TRBV15	NA	CATSKGQGAVNEQFF	TGTGCCACCAGCAAAGGACAGGGGGCGGTCAATGAGCAGTTCTTC
NA	TRBJ2-5	TRBV7-9	NA	CASSLQTGETQYF	TGTGCCAGCAGCCTTCAGACTGGAGAGACCCAGTACTTC
NA	TRBJ2-1	TRBV15	NA	CATSRDAGNRLQVYEQFF	TGTGCCACCAGCAGAGATGCAGGAAACCGATTACAGGTCTATGAGCAGTTCTTC
NA	TRBJ1-1	TRBV10-3	NA	CAISGRSSEAFF	TGTGCCATCAGTGGACGGAGTTCCGAAGCTTTCTTT
NA	TRBJ2-7	TRBV2	few	CASSYRDYEQYF	TGTGCCAGCAGTTACAGGGACTACGAGCAGTACTTC
TRBD2	TRBJ2-1	TRBV2	NA	CASSERPAGGPGEQFF	TGTGCCAGCAGTGAACGGCCAGCGGGAGGGCCGGGGGAGCAGTTCTTC
TRBD2	TRBJ2-1	TRBV29-1	few	CSVEREAGNEQFF	TGCAGCGTTGAGCGGGAGGCGGGAAATGAGCAGTTCTTC